This T cell receptor beta chain was sequenced in a study of T cell changes during pregnancy in multiple sclerosis. Data came from immunoSEQ multiplex PCR; TCRdb stores just in-frame clones and leaves some out. The table has 100,000 to 150,000 clones, about 94% seen once. This CDR3 has 15 amino acids. V gave up 1 base and J gave up 3 bases, with 13 bases separating them. Germline V gene data show CDR1 as SSHAT and CDR2 as FNYEAQ (reference sequence). Sequenced here: peripheral blood, sampled before pregnancy. The clonotype was recovered from a female donor with multiple sclerosis, enrolled in a pregnancy study. This chain connects TRBV7-7 to TRBJ2-7, with D perhaps TRBD1 (6 bases). The CDR3 region has the DNA TGTGCCAGCAGCTTAGAACAGGGTAACGGCTACGAGCAGTACTTC. It yields the protein CASSLEQGNGYEQYF.